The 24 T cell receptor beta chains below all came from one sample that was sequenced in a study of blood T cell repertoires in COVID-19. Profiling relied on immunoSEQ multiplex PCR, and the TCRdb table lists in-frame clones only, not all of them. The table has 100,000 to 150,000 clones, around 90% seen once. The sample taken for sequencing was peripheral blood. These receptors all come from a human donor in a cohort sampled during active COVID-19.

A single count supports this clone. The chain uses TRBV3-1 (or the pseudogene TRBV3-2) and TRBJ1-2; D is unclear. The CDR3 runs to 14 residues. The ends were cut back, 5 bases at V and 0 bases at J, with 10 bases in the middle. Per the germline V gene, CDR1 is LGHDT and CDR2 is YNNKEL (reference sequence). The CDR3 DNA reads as TGTGCCAGCAGCGCCAGTCCCTCTAACTATGGCTACACCTTC. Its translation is CASSASPSNYGYTF.

CDR3 DNA: TGTGCCAGCAGGGACAGGCCACAGAAGTATGGCTACACCTTC. Its protein is CASRDRPQKYGYTF. The chain is built from TRBV2 and TRBJ1-2; 7 bases are a match to TRBD1. Germline V gene lookup returns CDR1 SNHLY and CDR2 FYNNEI. V shed 6 bases and J 5 bases; nucleotides not matched to a gene: 9. The CDR3 totals 14 residues. Full variable domain (outside the CDR3, taken from reference TRBV2 and TRBJ1-2): EPEVTQTPSHQVTQMGQEVILRCVPISNHLYFYWYRQILGQKVEFLVSFYNNEISEKSEIFDDQFSVERPDGSNFTLKIRSTKLEDSAMYFCASRDRPQKYGYTFGSGTRLTVV.

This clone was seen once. The CDR3 DNA reads TGCGCCAGCAGGGCTCTCGACAGATCGTGGATGGAGACCCAGTACTTC. This translates into CASRALDRSWMETQYF. V usage is TRBV5-1 and J usage is TRBJ2-5; tentative D call: TRBD1 (5 bases). CDR3 size: 16 residues. Trimming stripped 5 bases from V and 5 bases from J, with 22 bases between. Looked up from germline, CDR1 is SGHRS and CDR2 is YFSETQ.

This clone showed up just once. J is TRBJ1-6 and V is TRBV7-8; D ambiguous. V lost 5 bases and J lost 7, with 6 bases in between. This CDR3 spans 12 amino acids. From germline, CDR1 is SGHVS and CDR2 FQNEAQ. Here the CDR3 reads CASSPLNSPLHF. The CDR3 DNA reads TGTGCCAGCAGCCCCTTGAATTCACCCCTCCACTTT.

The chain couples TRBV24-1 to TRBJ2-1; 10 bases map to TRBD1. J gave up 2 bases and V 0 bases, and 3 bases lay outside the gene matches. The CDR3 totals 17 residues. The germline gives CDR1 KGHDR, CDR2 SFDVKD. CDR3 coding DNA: TGTGCCACCAGTGATTTGCGGGGGACAGGGGCCTACAATGAGCAGTTCTTC. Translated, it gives CATSDLRGTGAYNEQFF.

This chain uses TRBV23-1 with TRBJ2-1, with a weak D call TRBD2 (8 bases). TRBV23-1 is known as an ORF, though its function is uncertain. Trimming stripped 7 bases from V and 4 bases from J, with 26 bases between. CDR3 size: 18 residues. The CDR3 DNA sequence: TGCGCCAGCATACCGGGTGACATAGCGGGGACAGCATACAATGAGCAGTTCTTC. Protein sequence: CASIPGDIAGTAYNEQFF.

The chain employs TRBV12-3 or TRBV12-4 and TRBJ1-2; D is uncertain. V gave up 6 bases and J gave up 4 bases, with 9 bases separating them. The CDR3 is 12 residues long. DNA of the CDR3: TGTGCCAGCAGGAAAGGAGGCTATGGCTACACCTTC. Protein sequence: CASRKGGYGYTF.

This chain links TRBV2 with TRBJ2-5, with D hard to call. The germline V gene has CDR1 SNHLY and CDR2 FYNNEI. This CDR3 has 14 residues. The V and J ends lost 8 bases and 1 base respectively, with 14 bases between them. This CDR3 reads CASQNSRSQETQYF. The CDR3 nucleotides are TGTGCCAGCCAAAACTCGAGGAGCCAAGAGACCCAGTACTTC.

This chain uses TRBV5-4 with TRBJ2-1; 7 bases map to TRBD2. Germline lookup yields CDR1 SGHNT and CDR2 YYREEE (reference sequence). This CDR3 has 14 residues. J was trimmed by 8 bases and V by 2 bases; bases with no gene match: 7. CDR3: CASSLLAFTDEQFF. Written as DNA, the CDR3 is TGTGCCAGCAGCTTACTAGCGTTCACGGATGAGCAGTTCTTC.

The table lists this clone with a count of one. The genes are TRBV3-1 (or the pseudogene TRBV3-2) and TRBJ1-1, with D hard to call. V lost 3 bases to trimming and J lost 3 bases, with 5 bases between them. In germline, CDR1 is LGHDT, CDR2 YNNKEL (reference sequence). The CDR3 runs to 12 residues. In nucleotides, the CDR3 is TGTGCCAGCAGCCATCCGTACACTGAAGCTTTCTTT. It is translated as CASSHPYTEAFF.

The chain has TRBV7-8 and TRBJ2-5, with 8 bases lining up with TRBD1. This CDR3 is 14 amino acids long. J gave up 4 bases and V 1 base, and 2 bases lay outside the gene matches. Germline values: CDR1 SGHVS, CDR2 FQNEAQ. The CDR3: CASSLGTGTETQYF. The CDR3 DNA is TGTGCCAGCAGCTTAGGGACAGGGACAGAGACCCAGTACTTC.

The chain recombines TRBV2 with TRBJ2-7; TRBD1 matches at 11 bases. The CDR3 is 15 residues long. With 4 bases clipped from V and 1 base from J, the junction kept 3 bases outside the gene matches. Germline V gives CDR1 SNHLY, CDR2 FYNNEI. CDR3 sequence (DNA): TGTGCCAGCAGTGGGGGACAGGGGGTATCCTACGAGCAGTACTTC. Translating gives CASSGGQGVSYEQYF. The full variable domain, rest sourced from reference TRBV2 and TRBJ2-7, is EPEVTQTPSHQVTQMGQEVILRCVPISNHLYFYWYRQILGQKVEFLVSFYNNEISEKSEIFDDQFSVERPDGSNFTLKIRSTKLEDSAMYFCASSGGQGVSYEQYFGPGTRLTVT.

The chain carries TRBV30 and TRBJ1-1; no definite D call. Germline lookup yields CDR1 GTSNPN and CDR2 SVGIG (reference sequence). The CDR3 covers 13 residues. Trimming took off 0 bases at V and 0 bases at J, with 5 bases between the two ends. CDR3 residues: CAWSVALNTEAFF. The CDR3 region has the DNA TGTGCCTGGAGTGTAGCCTTGAACACTGAAGCTTTCTTT.

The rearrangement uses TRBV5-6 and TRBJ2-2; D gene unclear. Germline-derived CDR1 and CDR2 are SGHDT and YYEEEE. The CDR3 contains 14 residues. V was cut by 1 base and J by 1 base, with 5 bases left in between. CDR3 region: CASSLYWNTGELFF. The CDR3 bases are TGTGCCAGCAGCTTGTATTGGAACACCGGGGAGCTGTTTTTT.

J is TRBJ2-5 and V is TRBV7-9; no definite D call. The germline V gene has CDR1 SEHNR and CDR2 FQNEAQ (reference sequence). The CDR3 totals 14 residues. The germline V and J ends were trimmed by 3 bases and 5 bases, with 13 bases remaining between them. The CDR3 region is CASSFLKNEETQYF. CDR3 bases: TGTGCCAGCAGCTTCCTCAAGAATGAGGAGACCCAGTACTTC.

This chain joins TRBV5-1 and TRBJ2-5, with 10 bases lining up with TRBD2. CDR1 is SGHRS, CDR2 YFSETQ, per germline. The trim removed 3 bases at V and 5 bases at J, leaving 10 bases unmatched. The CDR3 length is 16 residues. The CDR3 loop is CASSSLSSGGGETQYF. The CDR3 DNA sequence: TGCGCCAGCAGCTCCCTCTCTAGCGGGGGTGGCGAGACCCAGTACTTC.

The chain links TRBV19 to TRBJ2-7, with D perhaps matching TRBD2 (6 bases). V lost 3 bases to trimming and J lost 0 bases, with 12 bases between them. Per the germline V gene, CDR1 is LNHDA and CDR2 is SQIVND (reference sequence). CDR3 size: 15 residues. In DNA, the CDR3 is TGTGCCAGTAGTATCAAGGGAGGATACTCCTACGAGCAGTACTTC. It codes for CASSIKGGYSYEQYF. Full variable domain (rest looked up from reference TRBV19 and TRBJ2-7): DGGITQSPKYLFRKEGQNVTLSCEQNLNHDAMYWYRQDPGQGLRLIYYSQIVNDFQKGDIAEGYSVSREKKESFPLTVTSAQKNPTAFYLCASSIKGGYSYEQYFGPGTRLTVT.

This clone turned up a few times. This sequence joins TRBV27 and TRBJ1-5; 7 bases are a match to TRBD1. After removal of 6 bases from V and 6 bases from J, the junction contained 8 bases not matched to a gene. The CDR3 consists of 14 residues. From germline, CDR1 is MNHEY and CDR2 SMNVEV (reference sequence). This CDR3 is CASRLAGGGQPQHF. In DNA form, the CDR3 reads TGTGCCAGCAGATTAGCAGGGGGAGGTCAGCCCCAGCATTTT.

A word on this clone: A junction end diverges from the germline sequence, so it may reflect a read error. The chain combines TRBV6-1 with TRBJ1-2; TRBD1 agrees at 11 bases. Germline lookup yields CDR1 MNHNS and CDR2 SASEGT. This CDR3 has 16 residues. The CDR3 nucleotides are TGTGCCAGCAGGGAAGGACAGGGGGCGGGTAACTATGGCTACACCTTC. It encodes CASREGQGAGNYGYTF.

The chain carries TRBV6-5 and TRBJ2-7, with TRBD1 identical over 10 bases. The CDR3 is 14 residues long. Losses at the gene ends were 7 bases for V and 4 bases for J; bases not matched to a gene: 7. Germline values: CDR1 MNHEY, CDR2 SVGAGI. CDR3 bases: TGTGCCAGCAACCGACAGGGGGCGGGGTACGAGCAGTACTTC. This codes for CASNRQGAGYEQYF.

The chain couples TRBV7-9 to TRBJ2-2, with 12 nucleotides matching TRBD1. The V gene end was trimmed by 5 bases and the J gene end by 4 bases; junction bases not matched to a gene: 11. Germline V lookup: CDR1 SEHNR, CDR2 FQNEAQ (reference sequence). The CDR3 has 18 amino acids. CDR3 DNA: TGTGCCAGCAGCCCCGGCCCGGGACAGGGGGCGGTCACCGGGGAGCTGTTTTTT. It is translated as CASSPGPGQGAVTGELFF.

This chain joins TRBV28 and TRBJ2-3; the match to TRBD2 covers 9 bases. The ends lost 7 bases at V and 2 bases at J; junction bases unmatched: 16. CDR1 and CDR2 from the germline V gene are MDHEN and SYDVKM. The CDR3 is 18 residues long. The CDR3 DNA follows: TGTGCCAGCACCTTACTAGCGGGTATGACGACGTACACAGATACGCAGTATTTT. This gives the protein CASTLLAGMTTYTDTQYF.

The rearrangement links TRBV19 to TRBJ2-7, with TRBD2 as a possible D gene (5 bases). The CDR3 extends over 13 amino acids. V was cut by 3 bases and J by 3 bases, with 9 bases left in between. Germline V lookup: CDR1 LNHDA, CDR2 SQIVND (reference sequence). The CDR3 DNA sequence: TGTGCCAGTAGTATCGAGGCGGGCTACGAGCAGTACTTC. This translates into CASSIEAGYEQYF.

The CDR3 nucleotides read TGTGCCAGCAGCCAAGGGGAACTAGCGGGGGTAAATACGCAGTATTTT. It is translated as CASSQGELAGVNTQYF. The chain couples TRBV7-6 to TRBJ2-3, with 11 bases identical to TRBD2. The CDR3 sequence is 16 residues long. CDR1 is SGHVS and CDR2 is FNYEAQ in the germline V gene. The V gene end was trimmed by 5 bases and the J gene end by 7 bases; junction bases not matched to a gene: 11.